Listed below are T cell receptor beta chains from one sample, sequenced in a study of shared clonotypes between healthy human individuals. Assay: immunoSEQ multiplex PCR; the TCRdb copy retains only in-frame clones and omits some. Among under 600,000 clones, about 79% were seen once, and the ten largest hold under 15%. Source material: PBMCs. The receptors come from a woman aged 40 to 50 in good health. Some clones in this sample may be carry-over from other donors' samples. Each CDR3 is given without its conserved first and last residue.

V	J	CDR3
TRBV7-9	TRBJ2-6	ASSLYSGANVLT
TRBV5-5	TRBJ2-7	ASRGIASYEQY
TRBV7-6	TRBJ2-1	ASSLVREEGEQF
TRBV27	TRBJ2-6	ASSLNRPPGANVLT
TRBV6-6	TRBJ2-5	ASGGEETQY
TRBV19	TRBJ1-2	ASSIDVPNYGYT
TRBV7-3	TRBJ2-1	ASSLGLATYNEQF
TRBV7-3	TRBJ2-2	ASSLEASGSAGELF
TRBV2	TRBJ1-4	ASRRDEKLF
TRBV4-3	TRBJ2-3	ASSLSGRSTDTQY
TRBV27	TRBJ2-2	ASTLGQGLTGELF
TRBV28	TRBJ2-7	ASSLRQVTDEQY
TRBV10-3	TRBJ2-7	AISESVTGGTTYEQY
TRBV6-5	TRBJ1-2	ASSYRGYNGYT
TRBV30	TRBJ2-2	AWSLSDRDTGELF
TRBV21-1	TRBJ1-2	ASSLNAGAYGYT
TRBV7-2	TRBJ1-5	ASSPNGFGNQPQH
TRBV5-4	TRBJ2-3	ASSLGGLDTQY